Following are 7 T cell receptor beta chains from one sample sequenced in a study of T cell clonality in common variable immunodeficiency. The assay was immunoSEQ multiplex PCR, and TCRdb's table has in-frame clones only and misses some. The sample has approximately 44,000 clones, none seen only once. The material sequenced was peripheral blood mononuclear cells. The receptor set was obtained from a person between 18 and 75 years old in good health.

As for this clone: The read finishes 3 residues shy of the CDR3 end, and the germline J gene is used to complete it. This rearrangement joins TRBV6-2 or TRBV6-3 to TRBJ2-1; 8 bases map to TRBD2. The CDR3 loop spans 17 amino acids. Germline trimming cut 7 bases from V and 4 bases from J; bases unmatched to any gene: 15. The germline V gene encodes CDR1 MNHEY and CDR2 SVGEGT. Incomplete CDR3 DNA: TGTGCCAGCAATACCATCCCCCGGGGGGGCCAGTACAATGAG. Amino acids: CASNTIPRGGQYNE. In full, the CDR3 is CASNTIPRGGQYNEQFF.

This clone was seen repeatedly, ten times or more. The read finishes 3 residues shy of the CDR3 end, and the germline J gene is used to complete it. V gene TRBV5-5 combines with J gene TRBJ2-2, with 8 positions matching TRBD1. Unmatched junction bases numbered 3, after V lost 4 bases and J lost 7 bases. The germline CDR1 and CDR2 sequences are SGHKS and YYEKEE (reference sequence). The CDR3 contains 13 residues. The CDR3 DNA, read in part, is TGTGCCAGCAGCACAGGGGGAGGCGGGGAG. This gives the protein CASSTGGGGE. The CDR3, in full, reads CASSTGGGGELFF.

This clone was detected many times. CDR3 in amino acids: CAWNRWTGNTEAFF. CDR3 DNA, as far as it was read: TGTGCCTGGAATCGTTGGACAGGAAACACTGAA. This chain links TRBV30 with TRBJ1-1, with 7 bases fitting TRBD1. The read terminates 3 residues before the CDR3 end, so the remaining end is supplied by the germline J gene. J gave up 2 bases and V 4 bases, and 7 bases lay outside the gene matches. The germline CDR1 and CDR2 sequences are GTSNPN and SVGIG (reference sequence). This CDR3 spans 14 amino acids. The full variable domain, with the rest looked up from reference TRBV30 and TRBJ1-1, is SQTIHQWPATLVQPVGSPLSLECTVEGTSNPNLYWYRQAAGRGLQLLFYSVGIGQISSEVPQNLSASRPQDRQFILSSKKLLLSDSGFYLCAWNRWTGNTEAFFGQGTRLTVV.

The sample holds many counts of this clone. The missing CDR3 end, 3 residues past where the read stops, is filled in from the germline J gene. V usage is TRBV20-1 and J usage is TRBJ2-1, with 13 nucleotides matching TRBD2. V was pared by 0 bases and J by 1 base, with 9 bases of the junction left unmatched. Per the germline V gene, CDR1 is DFQATT and CDR2 is SNEGSKA (reference sequence). This CDR3 region has 19 residues. CDR3 protein: CSAREAGTSGIWSYNEQFF. CDR3 bases read: TGCAGTGCTAGAGAGGCCGGGACTAGCGGGATTTGGTCCTACAATGAG.

The table lists this clone with a few counts. Mismatch with germline at one junction end may stem from a read error. The read stops 3 residues short of the end of the CDR3; the missing end is completed from the germline J gene. This chain joins TRBV7-9 and TRBJ1-2; maybe TRBD1 (6 bases). CDR1 SEHNR and CDR2 FQNEAQ come from the germline V gene (reference sequence). This CDR3 contains 13 residues. The CDR3 bases that were read are TGTTCCAGCAGCTTGGGGGGGCCGGATGGC. This translates into CSSSLGGPDG. From start to end, the CDR3 is CSSSLGGPDGYTF.

This clone was seen many times. Read data end 3 residues before the CDR3 end; the end is taken from the germline J gene. The chain is built from TRBV19 and TRBJ1-2; 7 nucleotides match TRBD1. J lost 4 bases, V lost 6 bases, and 8 bases had no gene match. Germline CDR1 is LNHDA and CDR2 is SQIVND (reference sequence). This CDR3 has 14 residues. The sequenced part of the CDR3 DNA is TGTGCCAGTAGCCCGGACAGGCCACCCTATGGC. Amino acids: CASSPDRPPYG. The whole CDR3 reads CASSPDRPPYGYTF.

As for this clone: The CDR3 extends 3 residues past the end of the read, so its final part is completed from the germline J gene. The V gene is TRBV7-9, the J gene TRBJ2-1, with TRBD2 matching over 9 bases. CDR1 is SEHNR, CDR2 FQNEAQ, per germline (reference sequence). The CDR3 covers 15 residues. J was trimmed by 7 bases and V by 5 bases; bases with no gene match: 9. The CDR3 sequence is CASSLVAGDVNEQFF. Partial CDR3 DNA: TGTGCCAGCAGCCTAGTAGCGGGAGATGTAAATGAG.